The 14 T cell receptor beta chains listed next were all sequenced from one sample in a study of blood T cell repertoires in COVID-19. The repertoire was sequenced with immunoSEQ multiplex PCR; TCRdb's copy has only in-frame clones and lacks some. The sample shows about 230,000 clones, around 78% of them seen only once. The source material was peripheral blood. Receptor source: a woman in her 70s with active or convalescent COVID-19.

Only a few counts were recorded for this clone. The V and J genes are TRBV9 and TRBJ1-2; D is undetermined. Looked up from germline, CDR1 is SGDLS and CDR2 is YYNGEE. The CDR3 covers 12 residues. V lost 4 bases, J lost 8 bases, and 12 bases lay in between. The CDR3 DNA reads as TGTGCCAGCAGCCCCGAGGGTTACGGCTACACCTTC. It encodes CASSPEGYGYTF.

The chain carries TRBV7-7 and TRBJ1-2; the D gene is possibly TRBD1 (6 bases). The V gene lost 6 bases and the J gene lost 1 base, with 15 bases spanning the gap. Germline V gene lookup returns CDR1 SSHAT and CDR2 FNYEAQ (reference sequence). This CDR3 is 15 amino acids long. DNA for the CDR3: TGTGCCAGCAGATCCGACAGGACTGGTAACTATGGCTACACCTTC. It specifies CASRSDRTGNYGYTF.

A word on this clone: Within the sample, other DNA sequences also encode this same CDR3. This sequence joins TRBV18 and TRBJ2-1; TRBD2 aligns across 12 bases. V was clipped by 0 bases and J by 8 bases; unmatched bases: 2. From germline, CDR1 is KGHSH and CDR2 LQKENI. The CDR3 contains 15 residues. CDR3 nucleotide sequence: TGTGCCAGCTCACCACCGGGACTAGCGGGCGATGAGCAGTTCTTC. Translation gives CASSPPGLAGDEQFF.

This chain connects TRBV6-2 or TRBV6-3 to TRBJ2-3; D not certain. The CDR3 has 14 residues. Germline V CDR1 and CDR2: MNHEY, SVGEGT. Deletions cut 4 bases from V and 0 bases from J, with 8 bases between. The CDR3 protein is CASSWRRSTDTQYF. The DNA of the CDR3 is TGTGCCAGCAGTTGGAGAAGGAGCACAGATACGCAGTATTTT.

This chain joins TRBV7-9 and TRBJ2-1; 7 bases are shared with TRBD1. The CDR3 covers 15 residues. V gave up 1 base and J gave up 9 bases; unmatched junction bases: 9. Germline CDR1 is SEHNR and CDR2 is FQNEAQ (reference sequence). The chain's CDR3 is CASSLDQGVGGEQFF. CDR3 coding DNA: TGTGCCAGCAGCTTAGACCAGGGGGTCGGTGGTGAGCAGTTCTTC.

The chain links TRBV7-7 to TRBJ2-3, with 11 positions matching TRBD2. CDR1 and CDR2 (germline): SSHAT, FNYEAQ (reference sequence). The length of the CDR3 is 14 residues. The V segment lost 6 bases and the J segment 6 bases; nucleotides outside the gene matches: 5. The CDR3 bases are TGTGCCAGCAGTCCTAGGACTAGCGGGGATACGCAGTATTTT. It is translated as CASSPRTSGDTQYF.

In DNA, the CDR3 is TGTGCCAGCAGCTCCCTCGGACTAGCTGGTACGCAGTATTTT. Its protein is CASSSLGLAGTQYF. The chain uses TRBV7-9 and TRBJ2-3; 8 positions agree with TRBD2. The CDR3 has 14 residues. The germline CDR1 and CDR2 sequences are SEHNR and FQNEAQ (reference sequence). J gave up 8 bases and V 4 bases, and 8 bases lay outside the gene matches. Full variable domain (rest looked up from reference TRBV7-9 and TRBJ2-3): DTGVSQNPRHKITKRGQNVTFRCDPISEHNRLYWYRQTLGQGPEFLTYFQNEAQLEKSRLLSDRFSAERPKGSFSTLEIQRTEQGDSAMYLCASSSLGLAGTQYFGPGTRLTVL.

This chain connects TRBV13 to TRBJ2-1; 10 bases line up with TRBD2. The trim removed 0 bases at V and 8 bases at J, leaving 13 bases unmatched. Germline V gives CDR1 PRHDT, CDR2 FYEKMQ (reference sequence). The CDR3 covers 18 residues. The CDR3: CASSLGQAGGPGLYEQFF. For the CDR3, the DNA is TGTGCCAGCAGCTTAGGACAAGCGGGGGGGCCTGGACTATATGAGCAGTTCTTC. The entire variable domain, with the rest obtained from reference TRBV13 and TRBJ2-1, is as follows: AAGVIQSPRHLIKEKRETATLKCYPIPRHDTVYWYQQGPGQDPQFLISFYEKMQSDKGSIPDRFSAQQFSDYHSELNMSSLELGDSALYFCASSLGQAGGPGLYEQFFGPGTRLTVL.

The rearrangement uses TRBV19 and TRBJ2-7, with TRBD1 as a possible D gene (5 bases). Germline values: CDR1 LNHDA, CDR2 SQIVND (reference sequence). Trimming cost V 6 bases and J 2 bases, with 17 bases left between them. This CDR3 has 15 amino acids. CDR3 region: CASSKGQGGTYEQYF. The CDR3 bases are TGTGCCAGTAGCAAGGGGCAGGGCGGTACCTACGAGCAGTACTTC. Combining the CDR3 with reference TRBV19 and TRBJ2-7 gives the whole variable domain DGGITQSPKYLFRKEGQNVTLSCEQNLNHDAMYWYRQDPGQGLRLIYYSQIVNDFQKGDIAEGYSVSREKKESFPLTVTSAQKNPTAFYLCASSKGQGGTYEQYFGPGTRLTVT.

The chain combines TRBV5-4 with TRBJ1-2; 9 positions agree with TRBD1. Germline CDR1 is SGHNT and CDR2 is YYREEE (reference sequence). Trimming at V came to 3 bases and at J to 2 bases, leaving 5 bases not matched to a gene. The CDR3 is made up of 15 amino acids. CDR3 coding DNA: TGTGCCAGCAGCTGGAGGACAGGGGCGAACTATGGCTACACCTTC. This sequence encodes CASSWRTGANYGYTF.

This clone has just a few counts. V is TRBV5-1 and J is TRBJ2-7; 8 positions agree with TRBD1. Trimming at V came to 0 bases and at J to 3 bases, leaving 2 bases not matched to a gene. The CDR3 runs to 14 residues. Germline V gene sequence: CDR1 SGHRS, CDR2 YFSETQ. In DNA, the CDR3 is TGCGCCAGCAGCTTGGCCAGGGGGCTCTACGAGCAGTACTTC. It encodes CASSLARGLYEQYF. The whole variable domain, filled in from reference TRBV5-1 and TRBJ2-7, reads KAGVTQTPRYLIKTRGQQVTLSCSPISGHRSVSWYQQTPGQGLQFLFEYFSETQRNKGNFPGRFSGRQFSNSRSEMNVSTLELGDSALYLCASSLARGLYEQYFGPGTRLTVT.

The rearrangement joins TRBV29-1 to TRBJ1-1; TRBD1 aligns across 7 bases. The CDR3 consists of 17 residues. From germline, CDR1 is SQVTM and CDR2 ANQGSEA. Losses at the gene ends were 3 bases for V and 1 base for J; bases not matched to a gene: 14. For the CDR3, the DNA is TGCAGCGTTGACCCCCGACAGGGAAAGTCCAAGAACACTGAAGCTTTCTTT. It translates to CSVDPRQGKSKNTEAFF.

The V gene is TRBV7-9, the J gene TRBJ1-2; D is uncertain. CDR1 and CDR2 (germline): SEHNR, FQNEAQ (reference sequence). Trimming removed 2 bases at V and 4 bases at J, with 11 bases between. This CDR3 has 14 amino acids. CDR3 in DNA: TGTGCCAGCAGCTTATTTCGCGGAATCTATGGCTACACCTTC. Its protein is CASSLFRGIYGYTF.

The chain is built from TRBV6-6 and TRBJ2-1; TRBD2 matches at 11 bases. CDR1 and CDR2 from the germline V gene are MNHNY and SVGAGI (reference sequence). V gave up 7 bases and J gave up 4 bases; unmatched junction bases: 3. The CDR3 length is 14 residues. Here the CDR3 DNA reads TGTGCCAGCAATCTAGCGGGGGGTTACAATGAGCAGTTCTTC. It yields the protein CASNLAGGYNEQFF.